The T cell receptor (beta chain) described here comes from a study of Tregs in tolerant kidney transplant recipients. The CDR3 consists of 15 residues. CDR1 and CDR2 (germline): SGHDT, YYEEEE. Trimming left V 4 bases short and J 7 bases short, with 20 bases between. Libraries were prepared by immunoSEQ multiplex PCR; TCRdb keeps only in-frame clonotypes and omits some of them. The table includes tens of thousands of clones, 91% detected once. Regulatory T cells were sorted from thawed PBMCs rested overnight at 37°C with around 220 IU/ml IL-2. Material: Tregs from blood. The V call is TRBV5-6, the J call TRBJ1-2, with D possibly matching TRBD1 (5 bases). This clonotype originated in a human donor in good health. The CDR3: CASSPGLLFYAGYTF. In DNA form, the CDR3 reads TGTGCCAGCAGCCCGGGACTCCTATTCTATGCTGGCTACACCTTC.